Following are 5 T cell receptor beta chains from one sample sequenced in a study of cytotoxic CD8 clonotypes in ibrutinib-treated CLL. The protocol was immunoSEQ multiplex PCR, while the TCRdb copy is restricted to in-frame clones and leaves out a portion. Of around 130,000 clones in the sample, approximately 80% are singletons; the top ten hold roughly 3.1%. The sample was PBMCs, taken after 24 months of ibrutinib treatment. These receptors were collected from a human donor with chronic lymphocytic leukemia.

The J gene is TRBJ2-7, the V gene TRBV11-2, with D possibly TRBD1 on 5 matching bases. This CDR3 spans 14 amino acids. The V and J ends lost 5 bases and 7 bases respectively, with 18 bases between them. Germline CDR1 reads SGHAT; CDR2 reads FQNNGV. CDR3 sequence (DNA): TGTGCCAGCAGCCCGACAGCCCCTGGGGTTGAGCAGTACTTC. Translation gives CASSPTAPGVEQYF.

The rearrangement links TRBV2 to TRBJ1-5; the D is unclear. Germline V CDR1 and CDR2: SNHLY, FYNNEI. The CDR3 consists of 13 residues. With 9 bases removed from V and 0 bases from J, the gap between germline ends came to 9 bases. The DNA for the CDR3 is TGTGCCAGTCAACAGAATAGCAATCAGCCCCAGCATTTT. Translating gives CASQQNSNQPQHF. The entire variable domain, with the rest obtained from reference TRBV2 and TRBJ1-5, is as follows: EPEVTQTPSHQVTQMGQEVILRCVPISNHLYFYWYRQILGQKVEFLVSFYNNEISEKSEIFDDQFSVERPDGSNFTLKIRSTKLEDSAMYFCASQQNSNQPQHFGDGTRLSIL.

The V gene is TRBV7-8, the J gene TRBJ2-7; no firm D call. V lost 1 base and J 7 bases, leaving 11 bases between the germline ends. CDR1 and CDR2 (germline): SGHVS, FQNEAQ. This CDR3 region has 13 residues. Here the CDR3 reads CASSLVDLGEQYF. The CDR3 DNA is TGTGCCAGCAGCTTAGTAGACCTGGGGGAGCAGTACTTC.

V gene TRBV28 combines with J gene TRBJ1-1; 9 bases line up with TRBD1. J gave up 1 base and V 6 bases, and 6 bases lay outside the gene matches. The CDR3 has 15 residues. The V gene's germline CDR1 is MDHEN and CDR2 SYDVKM. CDR3 DNA sequence: TGTGCCAGCAGCCCCGGGACAGGGCGGAACACTGAAGCTTTCTTT. This sequence encodes CASSPGTGRNTEAFF.

The J gene is TRBJ1-2, the V gene TRBV7-9; weak D call: TRBD1 (5 bases). This CDR3 contains 16 residues. V lost 2 bases, J lost 0 bases, and 13 bases lay in between. Germline CDR1 is SEHNR and CDR2 is FQNEAQ (reference sequence). In nucleotides, the CDR3 is TGTGCCAGCAGCTTAAAGGGGAGGAATTCTAACTATGGCTACACCTTC. Encoded protein: CASSLKGRNSNYGYTF.